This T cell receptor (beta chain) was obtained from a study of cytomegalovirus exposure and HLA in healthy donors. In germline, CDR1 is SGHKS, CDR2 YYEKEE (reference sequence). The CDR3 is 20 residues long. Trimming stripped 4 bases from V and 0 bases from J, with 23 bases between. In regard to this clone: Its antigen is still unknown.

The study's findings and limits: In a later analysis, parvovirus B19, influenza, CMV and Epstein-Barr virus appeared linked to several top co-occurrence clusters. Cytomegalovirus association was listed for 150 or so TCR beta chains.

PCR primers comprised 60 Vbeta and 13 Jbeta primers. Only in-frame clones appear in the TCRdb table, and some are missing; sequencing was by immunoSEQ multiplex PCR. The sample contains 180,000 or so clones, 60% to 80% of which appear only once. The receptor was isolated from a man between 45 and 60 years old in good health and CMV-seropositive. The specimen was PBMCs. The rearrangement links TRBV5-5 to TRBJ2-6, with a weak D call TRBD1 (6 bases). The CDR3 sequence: CASSPNLQGILSSGANVLTF. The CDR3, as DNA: TGTGCCAGCAGCCCAAACCTACAGGGAATCCTTAGCTCTGGGGCCAACGTCCTGACTTTC.